The entry below describes one TCR beta chain. Its antigen is currently unknown. This specimen belongs to a study of shared clonotypes between healthy human individuals. The overall study: CD8 memory received one plate per donor, CD8 naive two, CD4 memory three and CD4 naive three.

Across several immunoSEQ plates, the genomic DNA of each subset was split evenly. Profiled with immunoSEQ multiplex PCR; TCRdb holds only in-frame clones, not every one. Altogether around 2,000,000 clones are present, about 95% being singletons, with the ten largest covering 0.9% to 1.3%. Study-level findings and limits: Clonotype sharing among donors was thought likely to change with sequencing depth.

The naive CD8 population came from CD45RO-negative cells selected for CCR7, without terminally differentiated effector memory CD45RA+ cells. CDR3 length equals 14 residues. Germline V gene data show CDR1 as MNHEY and CDR2 as SVGAGI. The V gene lost 2 bases and the J gene lost 9 bases, with 17 bases spanning the gap. Sequenced: naive CD8+ T cells sorted from blood. The TCR comes from a man aged 18 to 30 in good health. V gene TRBV6-5 combines with J gene TRBJ2-7; D gene unclear. The CDR3, as DNA: TGTGCCAGCAGTTACGAAAGTAGGGCCTCTCGGCAGTACTTC. The encoded protein is CASSYESRASRQYF.